The 25 T cell receptor beta chains listed next were all sequenced from one sample in a study of OX40 agonist ivuxolimab in advanced cancers. This table comes from immunoSEQ multiplex PCR, and its TCRdb copy is limited to in-frame clones, with some not included. The sample holds over 55,000 clones, 80% seen once. This sample comprised CD4+ or CD8+ T cells sorted from blood, obtained in a trial of the OX40 agonist ivuxolimab. The receptors originated from an adult with an advanced solid tumor such as melanoma, head and neck, liver or kidney cancer.

This chain connects TRBV2 to TRBJ2-5; tentative D call: TRBD1 (5 bases). Germline CDR1 and CDR2: SNHLY and FYNNEI. CDR3 length: 14 amino acids. V was pared by 5 bases and J by 0 bases, with 10 bases between. The DNA of the CDR3 is TGTGCCAGCAGTTCGACAGCGTACCAAGAGACCCAGTACTTC. Translating gives CASSSTAYQETQYF.

The chain links TRBV5-8 to TRBJ1-4; tentative D call: TRBD1 (5 bases). With 0 bases removed from V and 4 bases from J, the gap between germline ends came to 13 bases. The CDR3 has 16 residues. The germline gives CDR1 SGHTS, CDR2 YDEGEE. This chain's CDR3 is CASSLAGRTLNEKLFF. Here the CDR3 DNA reads TGTGCCAGCAGCTTGGCCGGGCGGACACTTAATGAAAAACTGTTTTTT.

The chain recombines TRBV27 with TRBJ1-5; 7 nucleotides line up with TRBD1. The germline CDR1 and CDR2 sequences are MNHEY and SMNVEV (reference sequence). J lost 7 bases, V lost 4 bases, and 10 bases had no gene match. The CDR3 totals 15 residues. The CDR3 bases are TGTGCCAGCAGTTCAAACAGGGGATCAGGGCAGCCCCAGCATTTT. Translated: CASSSNRGSGQPQHF.

The chain employs TRBV11-3 and TRBJ2-1, with 10 bases fitting TRBD1. The germline V gene has CDR1 SGHNT and CDR2 YENEEA. V trimming: 3 bases; J trimming: 13 bases; junction bases outside the gene matches: 3. The CDR3 spans 12 residues. The chain's CDR3 is CASSLDRGNQFF. The CDR3, as DNA: TGTGCCAGCAGCTTGGACAGGGGGAACCAGTTCTTC.

The rearrangement uses TRBV15 and TRBJ1-1; D remains unclear. Looked up from germline, CDR1 is LNHNV and CDR2 is YYDKDF (reference sequence). There are 13 residues in the CDR3. Trimming pared 4 bases from V and 1 base from J, leaving 7 bases between. CDR3 in DNA: TGTGCCACCAGCATCCGAACGAACACTGAAGCTTTCTTT. This codes for CATSIRTNTEAFF.

The rearrangement joins TRBV14 to TRBJ2-5; possibly TRBD1 for D (6 bases). Germline V gene lookup returns CDR1 SGHDN and CDR2 FVKESK. The CDR3 runs 15 residues. V was pared by 5 bases and J by 7 bases, with 20 bases between. CDR3 DNA sequence: TGTGCCAGCAGCGTGATAGGGGGTCTCCTGGGGACCCAGTACTTC. This codes for CASSVIGGLLGTQYF. The variable domain in full, with the rest retrieved from reference TRBV14 and TRBJ2-5, is EAGVTQFPSHSVIEKGQTVTLRCDPISGHDNLYWYRRVMGKEIKFLLHFVKESKQDESGMPNNRFLAERTGGTYSTLKVQPAELEDSGVYFCASSVIGGLLGTQYFGPGTRLLVL.

The V and J genes are TRBV5-1 and TRBJ2-1, with D possibly matching TRBD2 (6 bases). Germline V gene data show CDR1 as SGHRS and CDR2 as YFSETQ. CDR3 length equals 15 residues. Trimming took off 3 bases at V and 2 bases at J, with 12 bases between the two ends. For the CDR3, the DNA is TGCGCCAGCAGCTCCACAACGGGGGCCTACAATGAGCAGTTCTTC. Residues: CASSSTTGAYNEQFF.

The table lists this clone with a count of one. This CDR3 is also generated by other DNA sequences in the sample. The gene calls are TRBV19 and TRBJ2-3; a possible D gene is TRBD2 (6 bases). Germline-derived CDR1 and CDR2 are LNHDA and SQIVND (reference sequence). V lost 3 bases to trimming and J lost 3 bases, with 7 bases between them. The CDR3 runs to 13 residues. The DNA for the CDR3 is TGTGCCAGTAGTATCGGGGGTACAGATACGCAGTATTTT. This sequence encodes CASSIGGTDTQYF.

CDR3 protein: CAWSVPGTNSPLHF. CDR3 in DNA: TGTGCCTGGAGTGTACCGGGGACGAATTCACCCCTCCACTTT. J is TRBJ1-6 and V is TRBV30; the D gene is possibly TRBD1 (5 bases). Trimming cost V 0 bases and J 7 bases, with 10 bases left between them. The CDR3 length is 14 residues. In germline, CDR1 is GTSNPN, CDR2 SVGIG (reference sequence).

In its sample, this clone was seen a few times. The chain uses TRBV4-2 and TRBJ2-1; 9 nucleotides agree with TRBD1. In germline, CDR1 is LGHNA, CDR2 YNFKEQ. The CDR3 loop spans 13 amino acids. J gave up 5 bases and V 4 bases, and 0 bases lay outside the gene matches. As DNA, the CDR3 is TGTGCCAGCAGCCGGGACAGGGACAATGAGCAGTTCTTC. Amino acids: CASSRDRDNEQFF.

Turning to this clone: Sequence at one end of the junction differs from germline and may be a read error. DNA for the CDR3: TGTGCCAGCAGCTTATTTCGTCAGGGCAACCAGCCCCAGCATTTT. It yields the protein CASSLFRQGNQPQHF. This chain links TRBV7-2 with TRBJ1-5; D is possibly TRBD1 (5 bases). CDR1 and CDR2 (germline): SGHTA, FQGNSA. This CDR3 is built from 15 residues.

This clone was observed a handful of times. The chain joins TRBV5-4 to TRBJ1-1, with 7 nucleotides matching TRBD1. The CDR3 sequence is 16 residues long. Germline V gives CDR1 SGHNT, CDR2 YYREEE (reference sequence). After removal of 4 bases from V and 1 base from J, the junction contained 10 bases not matched to a gene. CDR3 in amino acids: CASSEPTGPRNTEAFF. The CDR3 DNA reads as TGTGCCAGCAGCGAACCGACAGGGCCGCGGAACACTGAAGCTTTCTTT.

The rearrangement uses TRBV30 and TRBJ2-3; the match to TRBD2 covers 14 bases. Trimming removed 5 bases from V and 6 bases from J; junction bases left unmatched: 13. CDR3 length: 17 amino acids. Germline CDR1 GTSNPN, CDR2 SVGIG (reference sequence). The CDR3 DNA follows: TGTGCCTGGGATGGGACTAGCGGGAGTCGTGGTACGGATACGCAGTATTTT. Encoded protein: CAWDGTSGSRGTDTQYF.

The chain combines TRBV10-1 with TRBJ2-1; 8 bases fit TRBD1. The CDR3 has 18 amino acids. V lost 0 bases, J lost 0 bases, and 7 bases stayed unmatched. Germline CDR1 is WNHNN and CDR2 is SYGVQD (reference sequence). In DNA, the CDR3 is TGCGCCAGCAGTGAGTCGAGAGGACAGGGTGGCTCCTACAATGAGCAGTTCTTC. Protein: CASSESRGQGGSYNEQFF.

This sequence joins TRBV4-3 and TRBJ2-2; D gene uncertain. This CDR3 contains 14 residues. V lost 4 bases to trimming and J lost 7 bases, with 13 bases between them. Germline-derived CDR1 and CDR2 are LGHNA and YSLEER. The CDR3 bases are TGCGCCAGCAGCCTTTCTCGTCAAGGCGGGGAGCTGTTTTTT. Protein: CASSLSRQGGELFF.

The J gene is TRBJ1-5, the V gene TRBV4-2; D is uncertain. Trimming left V 0 bases short and J 9 bases short, with 12 bases between. Germline V gene data show CDR1 as LGHNA and CDR2 as YNFKEQ. The CDR3 runs 14 residues. This CDR3 is CASSQDLGARPQHF. CDR3 coding DNA: TGTGCCAGCAGCCAAGATCTCGGTGCGCGGCCCCAGCATTTT.

The CDR3 DNA reads as TGTGCCAGCTCACCAGGGACAGGGGCCACCGGGGAGCTGTTTTTT. Protein product: CASSPGTGATGELFF. The rearrangement uses TRBV18 and TRBJ2-2, with 10 bases that match TRBD1. The junction had 1 base not matched to a gene; V was cut back by 2 bases and J by 4 bases. The germline CDR1 and CDR2 sequences are KGHSH and LQKENI. The CDR3 contains 15 residues. Full variable domain (outside the CDR3, taken from reference TRBV18 and TRBJ2-2): NAGVMQNPRHLVRRRGQEARLRCSPMKGHSHVYWYRQLPEEGLKFMVYLQKENIIDESGMPKERFSAEFPKEGPSILRIQQVVRGDSAAYFCASSPGTGATGELFFGEGSRLTVL.

This chain joins TRBV19 and TRBJ1-1; maybe TRBD1 (5 bases). Between the trimmed V and J ends, which lost 5 bases and 1 base, there was a span of 11 bases. This CDR3 comprises 14 residues. Germline CDR1 and CDR2: LNHDA and SQIVND (reference sequence). The CDR3 reads CASSLGPGNTEAFF. CDR3 sequence (DNA): TGTGCCAGTAGTTTGGGACCGGGGAACACTGAAGCTTTCTTT.

CDR3 sequence (DNA): TGTGCCAGCAAAAGGGGGGCGTCATCTCAGCCCCAGCATTTT. Amino acids: CASKRGASSQPQHF. The chain uses TRBV2 and TRBJ1-5, with D perhaps TRBD1 (6 bases). Looked up from germline, CDR1 is SNHLY and CDR2 is FYNNEI. The germline V and J ends were trimmed by 7 bases and 6 bases, with 16 bases remaining between them. This CDR3 comprises 14 residues.

This chain uses TRBV7-6 with TRBJ2-5; D perhaps matches TRBD1 (5 bases). CDR3 length equals 14 residues. Between the trimmed V and J ends, which lost 5 bases and 5 bases, there was a span of 15 bases. Germline assignment: CDR1 SGHVS and CDR2 FNYEAQ. In nucleotides, the CDR3 is TGTGCCAGCAGCGCCGACCCAGGGCTGGAGACCCAGTACTTC. Its protein product is CASSADPGLETQYF. The full variable domain, rest sourced from reference TRBV7-6 and TRBJ2-5, is GAGVSQSPRYKVTKRGQDVALRCDPISGHVSLYWYRQALGQGPEFLTYFNYEAQQDKSGLPNDRFSAERPEGSISTLTIQRTEQRDSAMYRCASSADPGLETQYFGPGTRLLVL.

This chain uses TRBV7-9 with TRBJ2-2; no reliable D call. With 4 bases removed from V and 2 bases from J, the gap between germline ends came to 14 bases. Looked up from germline, CDR1 is SEHNR and CDR2 is FQNEAQ (reference sequence). The CDR3 sequence is 16 residues long. The CDR3 loop is CASSWIGAENTGELFF. The CDR3 nucleotides are TGTGCCAGCAGCTGGATAGGTGCGGAAAACACCGGGGAGCTGTTTTTT. Combining the CDR3 with reference TRBV7-9 and TRBJ2-2 gives the whole variable domain DTGVSQNPRHKITKRGQNVTFRCDPISEHNRLYWYRQTLGQGPEFLTYFQNEAQLEKSRLLSDRFSAERPKGSFSTLEIQRTEQGDSAMYLCASSWIGAENTGELFFGEGSRLTVL.

The chain employs TRBV19 and TRBJ1-1, with D maybe TRBD1 (5 bases). V lost 9 bases to trimming and J lost 10 bases, with 18 bases between them. The CDR3 length is 12 residues. Germline CDR1 and CDR2: LNHDA and SQIVND (reference sequence). The CDR3 DNA reads TGTGCCAGCCAAACCGAGGGGCTGGGAGCTTTCTTT. This gives the protein CASQTEGLGAFF. The full variable domain, its missing parts supplied by reference TRBV19 and TRBJ1-1, is DGGITQSPKYLFRKEGQNVTLSCEQNLNHDAMYWYRQDPGQGLRLIYYSQIVNDFQKGDIAEGYSVSREKKESFPLTVTSAQKNPTAFYLCASQTEGLGAFFGQGTRLTVV.

This chain links TRBV5-6 with TRBJ2-4; 8 nucleotides agree with TRBD2. Looked up from germline, CDR1 is SGHDT and CDR2 is YYEEEE. The CDR3 is 16 amino acids. The J segment lost 7 bases and the V segment lost 4 bases, leaving 13 bases of the junction unmatched. The CDR3 nucleotides are TGTGCCAGCAGCCCCGGGGCGGGGGGCCTCTCGAACATTCAGTACTTC. Its protein product is CASSPGAGGLSNIQYF.

The genes are TRBV29-1 and TRBJ2-1; weak D call: TRBD2 (5 bases). This CDR3 region has 12 residues. The V and J ends lost 3 bases and 3 bases respectively, with 6 bases between them. The V gene's germline CDR1 is SQVTM and CDR2 ANQGSEA. The CDR3 DNA follows: TGCAGCGTTGACGGGAACTACAATGAGCAGTTCTTC. As protein: CSVDGNYNEQFF.

The chain links TRBV7-2 to TRBJ2-5; D not certain. Germline loops: CDR1 SGHTA, CDR2 FQGNSA. V gave up 2 bases and J gave up 5 bases, with 6 bases separating them. The CDR3 runs 12 residues. DNA for the CDR3: TGTGCCAGCAGCTTAATCCGGGAGACCCAGTACTTC. Translated, it gives CASSLIRETQYF.